These 27 T cell receptor beta chains were all obtained from the same sample, sequenced in a study of T-cell memory formation after mild COVID-19. One entry per CDR3 protein results from TCRdb running MiXCR on the 5' RACE reads. The sample lists approximately 340,000 distinct CDR3 sequences, roughly 15% occurring once. The material sequenced was PBMCs or a T cell subset sorted from them (not recorded which). The receptors here all came from a man in his late teens or twenties who had mild COVID-19 (a few samples of this study predate the infection). Cell type and time point are not known.

This clonotype was observed many times. CDR3 protein: CASSLDRGAYEQYF. Here the CDR3 DNA reads TGCGCCAGCAGCTTGGACCGCGGAGCCTACGAGCAGTACTTC. The chain links TRBV5-1 to TRBJ2-7, with D unresolved. This CDR3 region has 14 residues. Germline assignment: CDR1 SGHRS and CDR2 YFSETQ. Trimming pared 0 bases from V and 2 bases from J, leaving 9 bases between.

This clonotype was seen only a few times. This chain links TRBV10-3 with TRBJ2-5; 7 bases align to TRBD1. CDR3 length: 12 amino acids. The germline CDR1 and CDR2 sequences are ENHRY and SYGVKD. V lost 10 bases to trimming and J lost 5 bases; unmatched junction nucleotides: 7. CDR3 coding DNA: TGTGCCACGGGACAGCCCAGGGAGACCCAGTACTTC. Encoded protein: CATGQPRETQYF.

In its sample, this clonotype was seen many times. The chain combines TRBV7-8 with TRBJ1-1; TRBD1 agrees at 10 bases. The CDR3 consists of 16 residues. Germline trimming cut 2 bases from V and 4 bases from J; bases unmatched to any gene: 7. The germline gives CDR1 SGHVS, CDR2 FQNEAQ. Written as DNA, the CDR3 is TGTGCCAGCAGCTTAAAGAGGGACAGGGGACGCACTGAAGCTTTCTTT. It yields the protein CASSLKRDRGRTEAFF.

The V call is TRBV20-1, the J call TRBJ2-3; a weak D match, TRBD1 (5 bases). The CDR3 consists of 14 residues. The V end was cut by 0 bases, the J end by 2 bases, with 9 bases between. The germline V gene has CDR1 DFQATT and CDR2 SNEGSKA (reference sequence). CDR3 sequence reads: CSAREGVVTDTQYF. Here the CDR3 DNA reads TGCAGTGCTAGAGAAGGGGTCGTCACAGATACGCAGTATTTT.

The rearrangement links TRBV7-9 to TRBJ2-2; 8 positions agree with TRBD1. Trimming took 2 bases from V and 1 from J; bases not matched to a gene: 3. Germline assignment: CDR1 SEHNR and CDR2 FQNEAQ (reference sequence). This CDR3 comprises 16 residues. CDR3 sequence reads: CASSLRGTGNTGELFF. CDR3 DNA sequence: TGTGCCAGCAGCTTACGGGGGACAGGGAACACCGGGGAGCTGTTTTTT.

The chain combines TRBV6-5 with TRBJ2-5; D is unclear. Trimming cost V 7 bases and J 2 bases, with 11 bases left between them. Germline values: CDR1 MNHEY, CDR2 SVGAGI. CDR3 length equals 13 residues. In nucleotides, the CDR3 is TGTGCCAGCACTCGTGACCTTCAAGAGACCCAGTACTTC. As protein: CASTRDLQETQYF.

The chain's CDR3 is CASSPASSGIYEQFF. The CDR3 DNA reads TGTGCCAGCAGTCCCGCTTCATCCGGCATCTATGAGCAGTTCTTC. V usage is TRBV28 and J usage is TRBJ2-1; D unclear. The V and J ends lost 5 bases and 8 bases respectively, with 19 bases between them. The CDR3 is 15 residues long. CDR1 is MDHEN, CDR2 SYDVKM, per germline. The variable domain in full, completed from reference TRBV28 and TRBJ2-1, reads DVKVTQSSRYLVKRTGEKVFLECVQDMDHENMFWYRQDPGLGLRLIYFSYDVKMKEKGDIPEGYSVSREKKERFSLILESASTNQTSMYLCASSPASSGIYEQFFGPGTRLTVL.

This clonotype was counted between two and nine times. The chain combines TRBV6-2 or TRBV6-3 with TRBJ1-1; D ambiguous. With 6 bases removed from V and 3 bases from J, the gap between germline ends came to 14 bases. This CDR3 contains 14 residues. Germline lookup yields CDR1 MNHEY and CDR2 SVGEGT. CDR3 in DNA: TGTGCCAGCAGCAGGACCGGTTGGGACACTGAAGCTTTCTTT. It specifies CASSRTGWDTEAFF.

This chain links TRBV3-1 with TRBJ2-5; 7 positions agree with TRBD2. Germline lookup yields CDR1 LGHDT and CDR2 YNNKEL (reference sequence). J gave up 3 bases and V 4 bases, and 5 bases lay outside the gene matches. The CDR3 has 14 amino acids. The CDR3 DNA reads TGTGCCAGCAGCCCATTTGGGGGGGAAGAGACCCAGTACTTC. Translated, it gives CASSPFGGEETQYF.

V and J are TRBV6-5 and TRBJ2-7; tentative D call: TRBD1 (5 bases). This CDR3 comprises 13 residues. The V gene's germline CDR1 is MNHEY and CDR2 SVGAGI. V was pared by 5 bases and J by 4 bases, with 12 bases between. Here the CDR3 reads CASSKSRGYEQYV. Written as DNA, the CDR3 is TGTGCCAGCAGTAAGTCAAGGGGATACGAGCAGTACGTC.

This clonotype was counted between two and nine times. The genes are TRBV7-9 and TRBJ2-3; D call uncertain. V was cut by 5 bases and J by 0 bases, with 12 bases left in between. This CDR3 region has 15 residues. In germline, CDR1 is SEHNR, CDR2 FQNEAQ (reference sequence). The CDR3 here is CASSLQFTSTDTQYF. CDR3 nucleotide sequence: TGTGCCAGCAGCCTACAGTTTACTAGCACAGATACGCAGTATTTT.

The chain employs TRBV7-8 and TRBJ2-3; 10 bases fit TRBD2. The CDR3 has 17 amino acids. Per the germline V gene, CDR1 is SGHVS and CDR2 is FQNEAQ. The junction had 6 bases not matched to a gene; V was cut back by 1 base and J by 2 bases. CDR3 region: CASSLVVLAGFTDTQYF. The CDR3 DNA sequence: TGTGCCAGCAGCTTAGTCGTACTAGCGGGGTTCACAGATACGCAGTATTTT.

The V and J genes are TRBV29-1 and TRBJ1-2; D is perhaps TRBD1 (6 bases). Trimming took off 1 base at V and 3 bases at J, with 9 bases between the two ends. Germline V CDR1 and CDR2: SQVTM, ANQGSEA. This CDR3 is built from 13 residues. The CDR3 here is CSVEGQGHYGYTF. The CDR3 DNA reads TGCAGCGTTGAAGGGCAGGGGCACTATGGCTACACCTTC.

In its sample, this clonotype was seen a few times. The chain couples TRBV12-3 or TRBV12-4 to TRBJ2-6; 7 nucleotides align to TRBD2. The CDR3 is 16 amino acids. After removal of 5 bases from V and 0 bases from J, the junction contained 4 bases not matched to a gene. Here the CDR3 DNA reads TGTGCCAGCAGTCTCTGGGGGGGCTCTGGGGCCAACGTCCTGACTTTC. This translates into CASSLWGGSGANVLTF.

In this sample, this clonotype turned up many times. The chain employs TRBV12-3 or TRBV12-4 and TRBJ2-1; tentatively, D is TRBD1 (6 bases). The CDR3 totals 14 residues. V was cut by 5 bases and J by 8 bases, with 16 bases left in between. CDR3 in amino acids: CASSPYRVGDEQFF. In DNA form, the CDR3 reads TGTGCCAGCAGTCCGTACAGGGTGGGCGATGAGCAGTTCTTC.

This rearrangement joins TRBV23-1 to TRBJ2-5; perhaps D is TRBD1 or TRBD2 (5 bases each). TRBV23-1 is an open reading frame, and its role is uncertain. The CDR3 runs to 13 residues. The germline V and J ends were trimmed by 3 bases and 5 bases, with 10 bases remaining between them. CDR3 amino acids: CASSHRDEETQYF. DNA of the CDR3: TGCGCCAGCAGTCATCGGGACGAGGAGACCCAGTACTTC.

This clonotype was observed a few times. This chain uses TRBV30 with TRBJ1-2; D is ambiguous. The CDR3 extends over 11 amino acids. Per germline, CDR1 GTSNPN and CDR2 SVGIG (reference sequence). Trimming took 4 bases from V and 8 from J, leaving 11 bases between them. The CDR3 sequence: CAWNAGEGYTF. The CDR3, as DNA: TGTGCCTGGAATGCTGGGGAAGGCTACACCTTC.

This clonotype appeared many times. CDR3 in amino acids: CASRVLAGTTDTQYF. In nucleotides, the CDR3 is TGTGCCAGCAGGGTACTAGCGGGAACCACAGATACGCAGTATTTT. The chain carries TRBV2 and TRBJ2-3; 10 positions agree with TRBD2. The V gene end was trimmed by 6 bases and the J gene end by 2 bases; junction bases not matched to a gene: 5. This CDR3 is 15 amino acids long. Germline CDR1 and CDR2: SNHLY and FYNNEI. Based on the CDR3 plus reference TRBV2 and TRBJ2-3, the full variable domain is EPEVTQTPSHQVTQMGQEVILRCVPISNHLYFYWYRQILGQKVEFLVSFYNNEISEKSEIFDDQFSVERPDGSNFTLKIRSTKLEDSAMYFCASRVLAGTTDTQYFGPGTRLTVL.

There are a few counts of this clonotype. V is TRBV6-1 and J is TRBJ1-4; D uncertain. Germline V CDR1 and CDR2: MNHNS, SASEGT. The CDR3 is 15 residues long. The V end lost 1 base, the J end lost 8 bases, and 14 bases lay between the germline ends. CDR3 amino acids: CASSEDRGSREKLFF. The CDR3 DNA is TGTGCCAGCAGTGAAGATCGGGGTTCGAGAGAAAAACTGTTTTTT.

This clonotype was detected a few times. The chain is built from TRBV6-1 and TRBJ1-1, with D possibly matching TRBD1 (5 bases). The CDR3 is 13 residues long. The germline V and J ends were trimmed by 6 bases and 11 bases, with 19 bases remaining between them. CDR1 and CDR2 (germline): MNHNS, SASEGT. CDR3 amino acids: CASSPGPPASAFF. The CDR3 DNA sequence: TGTGCCAGCAGCCCAGGGCCCCCCGCCTCTGCTTTCTTT.

This clonotype was seen more than once but under ten times. DNA for the CDR3: TGTGCCAGCAGTTATGGGGGGGCCAAAAACATTCAGTACTTC. Its protein is CASSYGGAKNIQYF. The chain joins TRBV12-3 or TRBV12-4 to TRBJ2-4, with a tentative D call TRBD2 (6 bases). The ends were cut back, 4 bases at V and 1 base at J, with 8 bases in the middle. CDR3 length: 14 amino acids.

This clonotype has a handful of counts. The gene calls are TRBV20-1 and TRBJ1-5, with D possibly being TRBD1 (6 bases). In germline, CDR1 is DFQATT, CDR2 SNEGSKA (reference sequence). The CDR3 covers 14 residues. The V end lost 3 bases, the J end lost 5 bases, and 14 bases lay between the germline ends. The CDR3 sequence is CSARLDSNYQPQHF. The CDR3 bases are TGCAGTGCTAGGCTGGACAGTAATTATCAGCCCCAGCATTTT.

This sequence joins TRBV6-6 and TRBJ1-1; 7 nucleotides agree with TRBD1. The CDR3 covers 17 residues. The germline V gene encodes CDR1 MNHNY and CDR2 SVGAGI (reference sequence). Unmatched junction bases numbered 9, after V lost 0 bases and J lost 2 bases. CDR3 in amino acids: CASSYSSSGGSNTEAFF. Written as DNA, the CDR3 is TGTGCCAGCAGTTACTCGAGCTCAGGGGGTAGCAACACTGAAGCTTTCTTT.

This clonotype was detected a few times. The V call is TRBV6-6, the J call TRBJ1-6, with D possibly matching TRBD1 (5 bases). Germline V CDR1 and CDR2: MNHNY, SVGAGI (reference sequence). Trimming cost V 1 base and J 7 bases, with 11 bases left between them. The CDR3 has 15 residues. CDR3 DNA: TGTGCCAGCAGTTACTTAACAGGCTCCAATTCACCCCTCCACTTT. It codes for CASSYLTGSNSPLHF.

The rearrangement joins TRBV5-5 to TRBJ2-3; TRBD1 matches at 7 bases. Unmatched junction bases numbered 6, after V lost 4 bases and J lost 1 base. The CDR3 loop spans 15 amino acids. Germline V gene sequence: CDR1 SGHKS, CDR2 YYEKEE (reference sequence). CDR3 protein: CASSPGQPRTDTQYF. The CDR3 nucleotides are TGTGCCAGCAGCCCGGGACAGCCGCGCACAGATACGCAGTATTTT.

The rearrangement links TRBV5-5 to TRBJ2-7; no reliable D call. Trimming pared 2 bases from V and 4 bases from J, leaving 10 bases between. This CDR3 contains 13 residues. Germline CDR1 reads SGHKS; CDR2 reads YYEKEE (reference sequence). The CDR3 is CASSFFSPYEQYF. Here the CDR3 DNA reads TGTGCCAGCAGCTTTTTCAGCCCTTACGAGCAGTACTTC.

The chain recombines TRBV20-1 with TRBJ1-2; tentative D call: TRBD1 (6 bases). Trimming took off 4 bases at V and 10 bases at J, with 22 bases between the two ends. Looked up from germline, CDR1 is DFQATT and CDR2 is SNEGSKA (reference sequence). This CDR3 contains 14 residues. CDR3 DNA: TGCAGTGCTATAAGGCCCCGGGAGGGGGGAATCTACACCTTC. It specifies CSAIRPREGGIYTF.